Following are 28 T cell receptor beta chains from one sample sequenced in a study of CD8+CD57+ T cells in acquired aplastic anemia (dated by TCRdb to 2017 to 2018). This sample was sequenced with an Illumina HiSeq 2000. TCR beta VDJ combination and CDR3 sequence profiling used genomic DNA as the template. TCRdb trimmed public reads at Q25 via fastp, called clones via MiXCR and kept in-frame beta chains. All rows with the same CDR3 protein become a single entry with the most common DNA and genes. Here the sample has 400,000 to 450,000 distinct CDR3 sequences; roughly 64% occur a single time. Of the sample, 4% is held by the ten largest clones. Sequences were obtained from sorted CD4+, CD8+, or CD8+CD57+ T cells (not recorded which) from PBMCs. All receptors derive from a human donor in good health, serving as a control.

V is TRBV7-3 and J is TRBJ1-1; D is undetermined. Germline V CDR1 and CDR2: SGHTA, FQGTGA. Trimming cost V 4 bases and J 14 bases, with 26 bases left between them. The length of the CDR3 is 15 residues. As DNA, the CDR3 is TGTGCCAGCAGCTCGCAGACGTCTGCCTCCGACGAGCAGTTCTTT. Protein sequence: CASSSQTSASDEQFF.

The chain combines TRBV9 with TRBJ2-1; 10 nucleotides match TRBD2. Germline CDR1 reads SGDLS; CDR2 reads YYNGEE. V lost 4 bases and J lost 0; bases outside the gene matches: 4. The length of the CDR3 is 16 residues. CDR3 in amino acids: CASSSAGGSSYNEQFF. The CDR3 DNA is TGTGCCAGCAGCTCAGCGGGGGGGAGCTCCTACAATGAGCAGTTCTTC.

V usage is TRBV7-3 and J usage is TRBJ1-3; TRBD1 is a possible D gene (6 bases). Germline-derived CDR1 and CDR2 are SGHTA and FQGTGA. The CDR3 contains 14 residues. V was clipped by 5 bases and J by 7 bases, with 15 bases between them. The DNA of the CDR3 is TGTGCCAGCAGCCAATCAGGGGCTGCCAACACCATATATTTT. Translated: CASSQSGAANTIYF.

This clonotype was found many times. The CDR3 bases are TGTGCCAGCAGCTTGAATAGGGAGAATAACTATGGCTACACCTTC. This codes for CASSLNRENNYGYTF. V gene TRBV5-6 combines with J gene TRBJ1-2; no definite D call. The V end lost 1 base, the J end lost 1 base, and 11 bases lay between the germline ends. CDR3 length equals 15 residues. Germline V gene lookup returns CDR1 SGHDT and CDR2 YYEEEE.

This chain links TRBV2 with TRBJ2-7; no firm D call. CDR1 is SNHLY, CDR2 FYNNEI, per germline. The CDR3 totals 12 residues. V dropped 1 base and J dropped 12 bases, with 13 bases sitting between them. CDR3 coding DNA: TGTGCCAGCAGTGAAGGGTCATGGTCCCCGTACTTC. Residues: CASSEGSWSPYF.

This clonotype was seen more than once but under ten times. The chain joins TRBV29-1 to TRBJ1-1; 10 bases fit TRBD1. J lost 1 base, V lost 6 bases, and 8 bases had no gene match. The CDR3 spans 15 residues. Germline CDR1 SQVTM, CDR2 ANQGSEA. The CDR3 here is CSVAPGQGRNTEAFF. CDR3 coding DNA: TGCAGCGTGGCGCCGGGACAGGGGAGGAACACTGAAGCTTTCTTT.

This clonotype has just a few counts. The chain combines TRBV4-2 with TRBJ1-2; unclear D gene. This CDR3 is 16 amino acids long. V was cut by 0 bases and J by 0 bases, with 11 bases left in between. CDR1 LGHNA and CDR2 YNFKEQ come from the germline V gene. The CDR3 DNA reads TGTGCCAGCAGCCAAGAGCCTCGGGGTGCTAACTATGGCTACACCTTC. This encodes CASSQEPRGANYGYTF.

V and J are TRBV7-2 and TRBJ2-3; 12 bases are shared with TRBD2. V lost 4 bases and J lost 1; bases outside the gene matches: 9. CDR3 length: 18 residues. CDR1 is SGHTA, CDR2 FQGNSA, per germline. CDR3 amino acids: CASSSYPGLAGGTDTQYF. The CDR3 DNA follows: TGTGCCAGCAGCTCGTATCCGGGACTAGCGGGTGGCACAGATACGCAGTATTTT.

This rearrangement joins TRBV3-1 to TRBJ2-2; 8 bases are a match to TRBD2. Germline CDR1 and CDR2: LGHDT and YNNKEL (reference sequence). This CDR3 has 19 residues. V lost 0 bases, J lost 1 base, and 10 bases stayed unmatched. The CDR3 reads CASSQDLGLAGGNTGELFF. DNA for the CDR3: TGTGCCAGCAGCCAAGATCTTGGATTGGCGGGGGGGAACACCGGGGAGCTGTTTTTT.

Ten or more counts support this clonotype. V and J are TRBV7-8 and TRBJ2-7, with 9 bases matching TRBD2. The V segment lost 1 base and the J segment 2 bases; nucleotides outside the gene matches: 9. Germline loops: CDR1 SGHVS, CDR2 FQNEAQ. This CDR3 has 17 residues. The CDR3 DNA is TGTGCCAGCAGCTTAGGGGCGGGGGGGCCTCTCACCTACGAGCAGTACTTC. This codes for CASSLGAGGPLTYEQYF.

Notes on this clonotype: This is likely a read error, given that the CDR3 carries no conserved phenylalanine or tryptophan at its end. Because the CDR3's place on the DNA is in doubt, the DNA is left out and the CDR3 is given as listed by TCRdb. The chain couples TRBV7-3 to TRBJ1-5; no DNA check was done on the table's D call, TRBD1. The CDR3 is 13 amino acids long, termini counted. The V gene's germline CDR1 is SGHTA and CDR2 FQGTGA. The chain's CDR3 is CASSWRGEQIRSI.

The chain joins TRBV19 to TRBJ1-3; 7 nucleotides align to TRBD1. After removal of 3 bases from V and 3 bases from J, the junction contained 11 bases not matched to a gene. Germline V lookup: CDR1 LNHDA, CDR2 SQIVND (reference sequence). The CDR3 runs to 17 residues. The CDR3 nucleotides read TGTGCCAGTAGTATCCGGAGTCAGGGGGAAATTGGAAACACCATATATTTT. It translates to CASSIRSQGEIGNTIYF.

The DNA for the CDR3 is TGTGCCAGCAGCCAGACAGGGAGTGAGACCCAGTACTTC. Its protein is CASSQTGSETQYF. This chain connects TRBV9 to TRBJ2-5, with TRBD1 matching over 7 bases. Germline assignment: CDR1 SGDLS and CDR2 YYNGEE. V gave up 4 bases and J gave up 5 bases; unmatched junction bases: 5. The CDR3 has 13 residues. Variable domain in full (rest from reference TRBV9 and TRBJ2-5): DSGVTQTPKHLITATGQRVTLRCSPRSGDLSVYWYQQSLDQGLQFLIQYYNGEERAKGNILERFSAQQFPDLHSELNLSSLELGDSALYFCASSQTGSETQYFGPGTRLLVL.

This clonotype was observed once. The rearrangement joins TRBV29-1 to TRBJ2-1; D gene unclear. Trimming took off 6 bases at V and 8 bases at J, with 11 bases between the two ends. Germline V gene data show CDR1 as SQVTM and CDR2 as ANQGSEA. The CDR3 totals 11 residues. For the CDR3, the DNA is TGCAGCGTCACCGACATGGATGAGCAGTTCTTC. As protein: CSVTDMDEQFF.

Comment on this clonotype: At one boundary the junction diverges from the germline segment, which might be a read error. This chain joins TRBV7-3 and TRBJ2-6; D is possibly TRBD1 or TRBD2 (6 bases each). Germline-derived CDR1 and CDR2 are SGHTA and FQGTGA. The CDR3 length is 15 residues. This chain's CDR3 is CATSRGVSGANETTF. The CDR3 bases are TGTGCCACCAGCCGAGGCGTATCGGGGGCAAACGAGACGACTTTC.

V and J are TRBV6-1 and TRBJ2-1, with 16 bases fitting TRBD2. Germline V CDR1 and CDR2: MNHNS, SASEGT. CDR3 size: 18 residues. V trimming: 5 bases; J trimming: 4 bases; junction bases outside the gene matches: 8. Written as DNA, the CDR3 is TGTGCCAGCAGTTCCGGGACTAGCGGGGGGGCCTCGTACAATGAGCAGTTCTTC. Translating it yields CASSSGTSGGASYNEQFF.

In the case of this clonotype: An end of the junction does not agree with germline; a read error may underlie this. The V and J genes are TRBV7-6 and TRBJ2-7; D might be TRBD2 (5 bases). The CDR3 runs to 12 residues. Per germline, CDR1 SGHVS and CDR2 FNYEAQ. CDR3 residues: CASRFEGCDGDF. The CDR3 DNA reads as TGTGCCAGCAGGTTCGAGGGCTGCGATGGGGACTTC.

The chain joins TRBV10-2 to TRBJ2-3; 12 positions match TRBD2. V trimming: 7 bases; J trimming: 7 bases; junction bases outside the gene matches: 9. The CDR3 sequence is 15 residues long. Germline V gene sequence: CDR1 WSHSY, CDR2 SAAADI. The CDR3 sequence: CASTLGTSGLNTQYF. CDR3 in DNA: TGCGCCAGCACTCTCGGGACTAGCGGGCTAAATACGCAGTATTTT.

The chain combines TRBV3-1 with TRBJ1-1, with 10 positions matching TRBD1. This CDR3 contains 14 residues. Trimming removed 3 bases from V and 8 bases from J; junction bases left unmatched: 6. CDR1 is LGHDT, CDR2 YNNKEL, per germline (reference sequence). CDR3 DNA sequence: TGTGCCAGCAGCCATTCGGGGACAGGGGAGGAAGCTTTCTTT. It translates to CASSHSGTGEEAFF.

This clonotype has ten or more counts. V and J are TRBV5-8 and TRBJ1-1; no reliable D call. V lost 0 bases and J 4 bases, leaving 13 bases between the germline ends. CDR3 length: 15 amino acids. The germline V gene encodes CDR1 SGHTS and CDR2 YDEGEE. CDR3 region: CASSLEGARSTEAFF. DNA of the CDR3: TGTGCCAGCAGCTTGGAGGGCGCCCGGTCCACTGAAGCTTTCTTT.

This clonotype was seen a handful of times. This sequence joins TRBV6-1 and TRBJ2-5; 7 bases are a match to TRBD2. The trim removed 5 bases at V and 5 bases at J, leaving 11 bases unmatched. The CDR3 loop spans 15 amino acids. Germline lookup yields CDR1 MNHNS and CDR2 SASEGT. The CDR3 sequence: CASSTSAGFGETQYF. CDR3 bases: TGTGCCAGCAGTACTAGCGCGGGGTTCGGGGAGACCCAGTACTTC.

This chain uses TRBV5-5 with TRBJ2-6, with TRBD1 matching 9 bases. From germline, CDR1 is SGHKS and CDR2 YYEKEE (reference sequence). After removal of 4 bases from V and 0 bases from J, the junction contained 11 bases not matched to a gene. The CDR3 loop spans 19 amino acids. The CDR3 region is CASSAGRGQGHSGANVLTF. The DNA for the CDR3 is TGTGCCAGCAGCGCAGGGAGGGGACAGGGACACTCTGGGGCCAACGTCCTGACTTTC.

With regard to this clonotype: One junction end does not reproduce the germline sequence, and a read error may be involved. This sequence joins TRBV7-3 and TRBJ2-6, with 11 bases that match TRBD2. Germline CDR1 is SGHTA and CDR2 is FQGTGA. This CDR3 is 17 amino acids long. CDR3 loop: CATSLAGGGTGANVLTF. The DNA for the CDR3 is TGTGCCACCAGCTTAGCGGGGGGGGGCACTGGGGCCAACGTCCTGACTTTC.

In this sample, this clonotype turned up many times. This chain links TRBV29-1 with TRBJ1-2; 9 bases fit TRBD1. The trim removed 6 bases at V and 2 bases at J, leaving 4 bases unmatched. CDR1 is SQVTM, CDR2 ANQGSEA, per germline. The CDR3 contains 13 residues. This CDR3 reads CSVDRGLNYGYTF. The CDR3 bases are TGCAGCGTGGACAGGGGCCTCAACTATGGCTACACCTTC.

This chain joins TRBV7-9 and TRBJ2-2, with a tentative D call TRBD2 (6 bases). Germline V gene data show CDR1 as SEHNR and CDR2 as FQNEAQ (reference sequence). This CDR3 has 13 residues. The V end was cut by 5 bases, the J end by 6 bases, with 10 bases between. For the CDR3, the DNA is TGTGCCAGCAGCCGAGCGGGTTCCGGGGAGCTGTTTTTT. Protein: CASSRAGSGELFF.

The gene calls are TRBV7-2 and TRBJ2-3; 15 positions agree with TRBD2. CDR3 size: 17 residues. The junction had 5 bases not matched to a gene; V was cut back by 1 base and J by 6 bases. Germline V gene sequence: CDR1 SGHTA, CDR2 FQGNSA. The CDR3, as DNA: TGTGCCAGCAGCTTAGAGGGGACTAGCGGGGGGATGGATACGCAGTATTTT. It yields the protein CASSLEGTSGGMDTQYF.

A remark on this clonotype: A junction boundary mismatches the germline segment, possibly from a read error. The V call is TRBV9, the J call TRBJ2-5; D unresolved. The CDR3 runs 11 residues. CDR1 and CDR2 from the germline V gene are SGDLS and YYNGEE. The CDR3 spells CASSLWATEYF. CDR3 in DNA: TGTGCCAGCAGCCTATGGGCGACCGAGTACTTC.

In the case of this clonotype: The junction shows a germline mismatch at one end, possibly a read error. The chain couples TRBV7-8 to TRBJ2-1; no definite D call. Germline CDR1 is SGHVS and CDR2 is FQNEAQ. This CDR3 is 18 amino acids long. In DNA, the CDR3 is TGTGCCAGCAGCGTAGCCGTTTGGATGGATGGCTACACCAATGAGCAGTTCTTC. Translation: CASSVAVWMDGYTNEQFF.